This TCR beta chain derives from a study of cytomegalovirus exposure and HLA in healthy donors. To note about this clone: Its target is not known.

Broader study findings: The study recorded 164 TCR beta chains that were cytomegalovirus-associated. The tendency of first-cohort TCR clusters to co-occur in the roughly 130 validation repertoires was the finding of a later analysis. For most TCR sequences rarity was the rule, although some public TCRs occurred in many donors.

The protocol was immunoSEQ multiplex PCR, while the TCRdb copy is restricted to in-frame clones and leaves out a portion. The sample lists around 70,000 clones; over 85% were seen once. The approximately 120-subject validation cohort, separate from the roughly 700-subject first cohort, included the donors. Germline V gene sequence: CDR1 LNHDA, CDR2 SQIVND (reference sequence). The CDR3 covers 16 residues. Trimming at V came to 1 base and at J to 1 base, leaving 4 bases not matched to a gene. Sequenced input: PBMCs. The sequence derives from a man aged 18 to 29 in good health and CMV-seropositive. The chain recombines TRBV19 with TRBJ1-1; 9 nucleotides agree with TRBD1. Here the CDR3 reads CASSIGGQGPNTEAFF. The CDR3 region has the DNA TGTGCCAGTAGTATAGGGGGACAGGGACCGAACACTGAAGCTTTCTTT. Full variable domain (rest looked up from reference TRBV19 and TRBJ1-1): DGGITQSPKYLFRKEGQNVTLSCEQNLNHDAMYWYRQDPGQGLRLIYYSQIVNDFQKGDIAEGYSVSREKKESFPLTVTSAQKNPTAFYLCASSIGGQGPNTEAFFGQGTRLTVV.